This T cell receptor beta chain was captured in a study of cytomegalovirus exposure and HLA in healthy donors. General study results and limits: Several top significant clusters appeared, in a later analysis, to be linked to common viral pathogens. The HLA-A and HLA-B alleles of most subjects were reportedly predicted accurately from TCR beta sequences. In all likelihood, a cluster of highly shared sequence variants was a sequencing artifact.

This clone appeared a single time. Its antigen is not known. CDR1 is LNHDA and CDR2 is SQIVND in the germline V gene (reference sequence). The ends were cut back, 1 base at V and 7 bases at J, with 17 bases in the middle. The CDR3 length is 16 residues. 13 Jbeta primers and 60 Vbeta primers were used for the PCR. Only in-frame clones appear in the TCRdb table, and some are missing; sequencing was by immunoSEQ multiplex PCR. The sample has tens of thousands of clones, about 80% seen once. The sequence was collected from a man aged 50-60 years in good health and CMV-seropositive. The sequencing sample was made of PBMCs. The chain joins TRBV19 to TRBJ1-5; a possible D gene is TRBD1 (5 bases). CDR3 nucleotides: TGTGCCAGTAGTATAGCCCCAGGCGGGGGAGGACAGCCCCAGCATTTT. This gives the protein CASSIAPGGGGQPQHF.